A single sample gave rise to the 18 T cell receptor beta chains below, sequenced in a study of blood T cell repertoires in COVID-19. The table came from immunoSEQ multiplex PCR; TCRdb's copy has only in-frame clones and leaves some out. The sample has a few hundred thousand clones; more than 75% are singletons. Input material: PBMCs or T cells enriched from blood (not recorded which). The receptor source for this set is a woman aged 18 to 35 who had recovered from COVID-19.

The chain joins TRBV9 to TRBJ1-5; possible D gene TRBD1, 6 bases. The V and J ends lost 0 bases and 2 bases respectively, with 15 bases between them. The CDR3 is 17 residues long. The germline V gene encodes CDR1 SGDLS and CDR2 YYNGEE. CDR3 bases: TGTGCCAGCAGCGTAGCGGCTTCAGGGGTTGGCAATCAGCCCCAGCATTTT. Translated, it gives CASSVAASGVGNQPQHF.

This chain joins TRBV18 and TRBJ1-5, with D possibly TRBD1 on 6 matching bases. The germline V and J ends were trimmed by 1 base and 1 base, with 11 bases remaining between them. Germline CDR1 reads KGHSH; CDR2 reads LQKENI. CDR3 size: 16 residues. The CDR3: CASSPRRTESNQPQHF. In DNA, the CDR3 is TGTGCCAGCTCACCACGTCGGACAGAAAGCAATCAGCCCCAGCATTTT.

V and J are TRBV19 and TRBJ1-5, with D possibly TRBD1 on 5 matching bases. From germline, CDR1 is LNHDA and CDR2 SQIVND (reference sequence). V lost 8 bases and J 5 bases, leaving 22 bases between the germline ends. The CDR3 totals 16 residues. The CDR3 nucleotides read TGTGCCAGTCTCAGGCCAGGGTCTGCTTTTGATCAGCCCCAGCATTTT. This codes for CASLRPGSAFDQPQHF.

The table lists this clone with a few counts. The chain is built from TRBV7-9 and TRBJ1-2; D remains unclear. Trimming stripped 1 base from V and 0 bases from J, with 9 bases between. The CDR3 has 15 amino acids. Germline values: CDR1 SEHNR, CDR2 FQNEAQ (reference sequence). The CDR3 reads CASSLVNGPNYGYTF. The CDR3, as DNA: TGTGCCAGCAGCTTAGTAAACGGTCCTAACTATGGCTACACCTTC.

This clone was detected many times. V gene TRBV21-1 combines with J gene TRBJ1-3; TRBD1 is the table's D call, not checked against the DNA. TRBV21-1 is tagged as a pseudogene. This CDR3 is 17 amino acids long. The CDR3 spells CASSKVSAGYSGNTIYF. The CDR3 coding sequence is TGTGCCAGCAGCAAAGTTTCGGCAGGGTACTCTGGAAACACCATATATTTT.

The chain carries TRBV7-8 and TRBJ2-2, with a tentative D call TRBD1 (6 bases). This CDR3 contains 15 residues. Germline CDR1 reads SGHVS; CDR2 reads FQNEAQ. Trimming shortened V by 4 bases and J by 8 bases, and 17 bases separated the two germline ends. CDR3 nucleotides: TGTGCCAGCAGCTCGGGCCTAGGGGGTCTAGGGGAGCTGTTTTTT. It codes for CASSSGLGGLGELFF.

This rearrangement joins TRBV30 to TRBJ1-5; no clear D. Trimming left V 2 bases short and J 4 bases short, with 12 bases between. The CDR3 runs to 14 residues. Germline values: CDR1 GTSNPN, CDR2 SVGIG (reference sequence). The CDR3 region has the DNA TGTGCCTGGAGTACGACGAGGACTAATCAGCCCCAGCATTTT. This codes for CAWSTTRTNQPQHF. Filled out from reference TRBV30 and TRBJ1-5, the complete variable domain reads SQTIHQWPATLVQPVGSPLSLECTVEGTSNPNLYWYRQAAGRGLQLLFYSVGIGQISSEVPQNLSASRPQDRQFILSSKKLLLSDSGFYLCAWSTTRTNQPQHFGDGTRLSIL.

The chain is built from TRBV3-1 (or the pseudogene TRBV3-2) and TRBJ1-1; no reliable D call. Trimming shortened V by 1 base and J by 8 bases, and 17 bases separated the two germline ends. The CDR3 extends over 15 amino acids. Looked up from germline, CDR1 is LGHDT and CDR2 is YNNKEL (reference sequence). The CDR3 is CASSQVGSVTEEAFF. CDR3 DNA: TGTGCCAGCAGCCAAGTTGGTTCGGTTACAGAAGAAGCTTTCTTT.

This chain connects TRBV10-2 to TRBJ2-7, with 11 bases lining up with TRBD1. Per germline, CDR1 WSHSY and CDR2 SAAADI. The ends lost 6 bases at V and 5 bases at J; junction bases unmatched: 3. The CDR3 length is 13 residues. The CDR3 loop reads CASSQDRGHEQYF. The CDR3 region has the DNA TGCGCCAGCAGCCAGGACAGGGGGCACGAGCAGTACTTC.

The chain joins TRBV30 to TRBJ1-4; the match to TRBD1 covers 7 bases. The CDR3 is made up of 14 amino acids. The ends lost 5 bases at V and 4 bases at J; junction bases unmatched: 7. The V gene's germline CDR1 is GTSNPN and CDR2 SVGIG (reference sequence). DNA for the CDR3: TGTGCCTGGGGAACAGGGGCGGGTAATGAAAAACTGTTTTTT. Translating gives CAWGTGAGNEKLFF.

The chain employs TRBV27 and TRBJ1-2; D call uncertain. V was trimmed by 5 bases and J by 0 bases, leaving 7 bases between them. The CDR3 consists of 13 residues. Germline lookup yields CDR1 MNHEY and CDR2 SMNVEV (reference sequence). Written as DNA, the CDR3 is TGTGCCAGCAGTCCTCTTGCTAACTATGGCTACACCTTC. Translation: CASSPLANYGYTF.

This clone turned up a few times. The CDR3 DNA sequence: TGTGCCAGCTCACCCTCGCGTCGAGGGGCGGGGGGTCAGGAGACCCAGTACTTC. Amino acids: CASSPSRRGAGGQETQYF. The chain links TRBV18 to TRBJ2-5, with 8 bases aligning to TRBD2. CDR3 length: 18 residues. Germline assignment: CDR1 KGHSH and CDR2 LQKENI. V gave up 3 bases and J gave up 5 bases; unmatched junction bases: 17.

This chain links TRBV7-2 with TRBJ1-2; D not certain. The CDR3 has 14 residues. Per the germline V gene, CDR1 is SGHTA and CDR2 is FQGNSA. V lost 6 bases and J lost 7, with 18 bases in between. CDR3 DNA: TGTGCCAGCAGTCTAGTACGGGGTCCGGCTGGCTACACCTTC. It encodes CASSLVRGPAGYTF.

The rearrangement links TRBV27 to TRBJ1-2; 8 nucleotides align to TRBD1. The germline V gene encodes CDR1 MNHEY and CDR2 SMNVEV (reference sequence). Losses at the gene ends were 0 bases for V and 7 bases for J; bases not matched to a gene: 10. The CDR3 is made up of 16 amino acids. The CDR3: CASSLSQGDTTGGYTF. The CDR3 bases are TGTGCCAGCAGTTTATCACAGGGGGATACAACTGGTGGCTACACCTTC.

This clone has just a few counts. The chain uses TRBV19 and TRBJ2-4; tentatively, D is TRBD2 (6 bases). Germline V gene sequence: CDR1 LNHDA, CDR2 SQIVND (reference sequence). CDR3 size: 14 residues. Trimming removed 1 base from V and 10 bases from J, with 14 bases in between. CDR3 sequence reads: CASSIAGVGGIQYF. CDR3 nucleotide sequence: TGTGCCAGTAGTATAGCGGGAGTCGGGGGTATTCAGTACTTC.

The chain combines TRBV1 with TRBJ2-5; the table assigns TRBD2, which was not confirmed against the DNA. TRBV1 is deemed a pseudogene. The CDR3 contains 17 residues. DNA of the CDR3: TGCACCAGCAGCCCCGAGTGGCTAGCGGGGCCGGAGGAGACCCAGTACTTC. Protein product: CTSSPEWLAGPEETQYF.

This clone was seen once. This chain joins TRBV27 and TRBJ2-5; 10 nucleotides line up with TRBD1. CDR3 length: 13 amino acids. CDR1 and CDR2 (germline): MNHEY, SMNVEV (reference sequence). With 6 bases clipped from V and 7 bases from J, the junction kept 5 bases outside the gene matches. CDR3 DNA sequence: TGTGCCAGCAGACAGGGACAGGGGCTGACCCAGTACTTC. This sequence encodes CASRQGQGLTQYF.

J is TRBJ2-1 and V is TRBV10-3; the D gene is possibly TRBD1 (5 bases). The CDR3 has 16 amino acids. Germline V gives CDR1 ENHRY, CDR2 SYGVKD. Trimming took off 2 bases at V and 7 bases at J, with 18 bases between the two ends. The CDR3: CAISERQPLGPNEQFF. The CDR3 DNA is TGTGCCATCAGTGAGAGACAGCCCCTCGGACCAAATGAGCAGTTCTTC.